The T cell receptor beta chain under discussion was sequenced for a study of blood T cell repertoires in COVID-19. On the study more broadly: Acute and convalescent COVID-19 samples came from the United States, Italy and Spain. PBMCs, B-cell-depleted T cells, or T cells provided the cDNA or gDNA that made up the material.

This clone was detected once. From germline, CDR1 is SGHRS and CDR2 YFSETQ. V lost 5 bases and J 5 bases, leaving 16 bases between the germline ends. This CDR3 has 14 residues. Methods used by the authors: Scientists estimated how many nucleated cells there were by amplifying reference gene primers. Only in-frame clones appear in the TCRdb table, and some are missing; sequencing was by immunoSEQ multiplex PCR. That table furnishes V, J and clone size, whereas the DNA furnished D and trimming. Of a few hundred thousand clones listed, about 83% are singletons. This clonotype was sampled from a man aged 25 to 40 who had recovered from COVID-19. The chain joins TRBV5-1 to TRBJ2-5; D is unresolved. The sample consisted of peripheral blood. CDR3 sequence (DNA): TGCGCCAGCAGAGACCCCGGCGGATGGGAGACCCAGTACTTC. Residues: CASRDPGGWETQYF.